These 9 T cell receptor beta chains share one sample of origin, sequenced in a study of identical twins. TCRdb passed the 5' RACE reads through MiXCR, listing each CDR3 protein once. The table has around 230,000 distinct CDR3 sequences, 6% to 7% seen once. The same sample was also used in a study of T cells expressing NK-cell markers.

The sequencing input was CD8+ T cells sorted from blood. These receptors originate from a woman aged 18-29 years in good health.

The chain is built from TRBV5-1 and TRBJ2-7; D call uncertain. Trimming cost V 3 bases and J 5 bases, with 12 bases left between them. The germline CDR1 and CDR2 sequences are SGHRS and YFSETQ. The CDR3 is 13 amino acids. The CDR3 here is CASSSLSWDEQYF. The CDR3 DNA reads as TGCGCCAGCAGCTCTCTCAGTTGGGACGAGCAGTACTTC.

This clonotype has a handful of counts. V gene TRBV6-5 combines with J gene TRBJ1-2, with D unclear. V lost 2 bases, J lost 5 bases, and 12 bases lay in between. The V gene's germline CDR1 is MNHEY and CDR2 SVGAGI. This CDR3 is 14 amino acids long. The CDR3 DNA follows: TGTGCCAGCAGTTACGAGTCTTCCCAGTATGGCTACACCTTC. Its translation: CASSYESSQYGYTF.

The J gene is TRBJ2-3, the V gene TRBV5-1; D might be TRBD1 or TRBD2, each matching 5 bases. Germline CDR1 and CDR2: SGHRS and YFSETQ. Trimming cost V 2 bases and J 2 bases, with 12 bases left between them. This CDR3 region has 15 residues. The CDR3 sequence: CASSFNWGITDTQYF. CDR3 nucleotides: TGCGCCAGCAGCTTCAATTGGGGGATCACAGATACGCAGTATTTT. The full variable domain, its missing parts supplied by reference TRBV5-1 and TRBJ2-3, is KAGVTQTPRYLIKTRGQQVTLSCSPISGHRSVSWYQQTPGQGLQFLFEYFSETQRNKGNFPGRFSGRQFSNSRSEMNVSTLELGDSALYLCASSFNWGITDTQYFGPGTRLTVL.

This clonotype was observed a handful of times. The chain uses TRBV7-6 and TRBJ2-7; D gene uncertain. V shed 1 base and J shed 1 base, with 8 bases lying between them. The germline V gene has CDR1 SGHVS and CDR2 FNYEAQ. The CDR3 runs 14 residues. CDR3 region: CASSLEAFSYEQYF. The DNA of the CDR3 is TGTGCCAGCAGCTTAGAGGCATTTTCCTACGAGCAGTACTTC.

This clonotype occurred many times. This sequence joins TRBV6-2 or TRBV6-3 and TRBJ2-1, with D uncertain. Germline V gene lookup returns CDR1 MNHEY and CDR2 SVGEGT. The CDR3 sequence is 10 residues long. The V and J ends lost 6 bases and 7 bases respectively, with 4 bases between them. The CDR3 DNA sequence: TGTGCCAGCAGCCCGAATGAGCAGTTCTTC. This sequence encodes CASSPNEQFF.

This clonotype was detected many times. The rearrangement uses TRBV9 and TRBJ2-7; 7 bases align to TRBD2. CDR1 is SGDLS, CDR2 YYNGEE, per germline. Trimming removed 7 bases from V and 3 bases from J; junction bases left unmatched: 19. This CDR3 region has 17 residues. The CDR3 sequence is CASRLQRGPPGIYEQYF. DNA of the CDR3: TGTGCCAGCCGTCTCCAGCGGGGCCCGCCGGGCATCTACGAGCAGTACTTC.

This clonotype turned up a few times. The chain uses TRBV29-1 and TRBJ2-7; D gene ambiguous. V lost 5 bases and J 0 bases, leaving 11 bases between the germline ends. This CDR3 contains 13 residues. Per germline, CDR1 SQVTM and CDR2 ANQGSEA. CDR3 sequence reads: CSVSLSSSYEQYF. DNA of the CDR3: TGCAGCGTTTCCCTCAGTAGCTCCTACGAGCAGTACTTC.

This clonotype was counted only a few times. The chain has TRBV20-1 and TRBJ2-3; 7 nucleotides match TRBD2. Germline CDR1 and CDR2: DFQATT and SNEGSKA (reference sequence). This CDR3 has 15 amino acids. Trimming removed 5 bases from V and 3 bases from J; junction bases left unmatched: 11. The CDR3 region has the DNA TGCAGTGCTGGATCAGGAATGGGAGGGACAGATACGCAGTATTTT. Its protein product is CSAGSGMGGTDTQYF.

This clonotype was seen at least ten times. V usage is TRBV20-1 and J usage is TRBJ2-1, with D possibly TRBD1 on 5 matching bases. The germline V and J ends were trimmed by 6 bases and 6 bases, with 18 bases remaining between them. From germline, CDR1 is DFQATT and CDR2 SNEGSKA (reference sequence). This CDR3 spans 14 amino acids. CDR3 protein: CSAYGPTEFNEQFF. CDR3 nucleotides: TGCAGTGCCTATGGCCCGACAGAATTCAATGAGCAGTTCTTC.